Listed below are T cell receptor beta chains from one sample, sequenced in a study of blood T cells in healthy people across ages. TCRdb reprocessed the 5' RACE reads with MiXCR, giving one entry per CDR3 protein. The table records about 680,000 distinct CDR3 sequences, 45% to 50% of them present only once. The sample was blood. Receptors were obtained from a woman aged 55-70 years in good health. CDR3s include the opening cysteine and the closing phenylalanine or tryptophan. The order of the fields is V gene, clone size, J gene, D gene, CDR3 protein, CDR3 DNA. A D gene is named only where the DNA matches it firmly. Where a row states a size, it is once, few, many or the class of an expanded clone; other rows omit it.

>TRBV20-1|-|TRBJ2-1|TRBD1
CSARDIGTGGVEQFF
TGCAGTGCTAGAGATATTGGGACAGGGGGCGTGGAGCAGTTCTTC
>TRBV20-1|-|TRBJ2-7|-
CSAKRYQLTYEQYF
TGCAGTGCTAAGAGATACCAACTCACCTACGAGCAGTACTTC
>TRBV20-1|few|TRBJ2-1|TRBD2
CSVVLAGLEQFF
TGCAGTGTCGTACTAGCGGGGTTAGAGCAGTTCTTC
>TRBV20-1|-|TRBJ2-3|TRBD2
CSASFTSGTSDTQYF
TGCAGTGCTAGTTTCACTAGCGGGACCTCAGATACGCAGTATTTT
>TRBV5-1|-|TRBJ1-1|-
CASSSVTVSEAFF
TGCGCCAGCAGCTCCGTTACGGTCTCTGAAGCTTTCTTT
>TRBV4-3|-|TRBJ2-1|-
CASSLRDFYTYNEQFF
TGCGCCAGCAGCTTACGGGACTTCTATACCTACAATGAGCAGTTCTTC
>TRBV27|-|TRBJ1-2|TRBD1
CASRPTGGRYGYTF
TGTGCCAGCAGACCTACAGGGGGGCGGTATGGCTACACCTTC
>TRBV3-1|-|TRBJ2-1|-
CASSRGWASANNEQFF
TGTGCCAGCAGCCGGGGGTGGGCTAGCGCGAACAATGAGCAGTTCTTC
>TRBV20-1|-|TRBJ2-1|TRBD2
CSADTLAGSHNEQFF
TGCAGTGCTGACACCTTAGCGGGTAGCCACAATGAGCAGTTCTTC
>TRBV20-1|-|TRBJ2-3|TRBD2
CSANPWLAGVGTDTQYF
TGCAGTGCTAACCCTTGGCTAGCGGGAGTGGGGACAGATACGCAGTATTTT
>TRBV6-6|once|TRBJ1-6|-
CASSYSDRTLHF
TGTGCCAGCAGTTACTCTGACAGGACCCTCCACTTT
>TRBV29-1|-|TRBJ2-7|TRBD2
CSVDPSGRGNEQYF
TGCAGCGTTGATCCTAGCGGGAGAGGGAACGAGCAGTACTTC
>TRBV6-1|-|TRBJ2-1|TRBD2
CASSEGSLAGTAYNEQFF
TGTGCCAGCAGTGAAGGATCCCTAGCGGGGACCGCCTACAATGAGCAGTTCTTC
>TRBV30|-|TRBJ2-5|TRBD2
CAWTQLAGGGETQYF
TGTGCCTGGACACAACTAGCGGGTGGAGGGGAGACCCAGTACTTC
>TRBV4-3|few|TRBJ1-2|TRBD1
CASSQVQGASYGYTF
TGCGCCAGCAGCCAAGTTCAGGGGGCTAGCTATGGCTACACCTTC
>TRBV12-3/TRBV12-4|-|TRBJ2-1|TRBD2
CASTPLAGGGQFF
TGTGCCAGCACCCCCCTAGCGGGAGGCGGGCAGTTCTTC
>TRBV7-2|-|TRBJ2-5|-
CASSSTGLRRETQYF
TGTGCCAGCAGCTCAACGGGACTCCGGAGGGAGACCCAGTACTTC
>TRBV15|-|TRBJ2-7|-
CATSRGGEKQYF
TGTGCCACCAGCAGAGGAGGGGAAAAGCAGTACTTC
>TRBV7-7|-|TRBJ2-7|-
CASSWADGAYEQYF
TGTGCTAGCAGCTGGGCCGACGGAGCCTACGAGCAGTACTTC
>TRBV4-3|-|TRBJ1-6|-
CASSQSTHIFSYNSPLHF
TGCGCCAGCAGCCAAAGTACGCATATCTTCTCCTATAATTCACCCCTCCACTTT
>TRBV7-2|-|TRBJ2-3|-
CASGFPGEDTQYF
TGTGCCAGCGGCTTTCCAGGAGAAGATACGCAGTATTTT
>TRBV20-1|once|TRBJ2-7|TRBD1
CSAGAGTGDDEQYF
TGCAGTGCAGGGGCCGGGACAGGGGACGACGAGCAGTACTTC
>TRBV10-3|-|TRBJ2-5|-
CAISDPAWETQYF
TGTGCCATCAGTGACCCAGCCTGGGAGACCCAGTACTTC
>TRBV28|few|TRBJ2-2|-
CASSSTGGARIPGELFF
TGTGCCAGCAGTTCTACCGGAGGGGCGAGGATTCCCGGGGAGCTGTTTTTT
>TRBV7-9|-|TRBJ1-1|-
CASSQYTEAFF
TGTGCCAGCAGCCAATACACTGAAGCTTTCTTT
>TRBV20-1|-|TRBJ2-7|TRBD2
CSALLGLAGTYEQYF
TGCAGTGCATTACTTGGACTAGCGGGGACTTACGAGCAGTACTTC
>TRBV29-1|few|TRBJ2-5|-
CSSKGQLQETQYF
TGCAGCTCCAAGGGGCAGTTACAAGAGACCCAGTACTTC
>TRBV5-1|-|TRBJ2-3|TRBD2
CASSPGGTGADTEYF
TGCGCCAGCAGCCCGGGAGGGACCGGCGCAGATACGGAGTATTTT
>TRBV12-3/TRBV12-4|once|TRBJ1-6|-
CVSSPRIGNGNSPLHF
TGTGTCAGCAGTCCCCGGATCGGGAACGGGAACTCACCCCTCCACTTT
>TRBV27|-|TRBJ2-1|-
CASSQFSRPGAYNEQFF
TGTGCCAGCAGCCAATTTTCTAGGCCCGGGGCCTACAATGAGCAGTTCTTC
>TRBV27|-|TRBJ1-2|TRBD1
CASSSPRTGARLSGYTF
TGTGCCAGCAGTTCCCCCCGAACAGGGGCGAGGTTATCCGGCTACACCTTC
>TRBV7-6|-|TRBJ1-1|-
CASSLAGVDTEAFF
TGTGCCAGCAGCTTAGCAGGGGTGGACACTGAAGCTTTCTTT
>TRBV14|-|TRBJ2-5|-
CASSQTRPGTQYF
TGTGCCAGCAGCCAAACTAGGCCAGGGACCCAGTACTTC
>TRBV10-3|-|TRBJ2-1|-
CAISESGAEQFF
TGTGCCATCAGTGAGTCGGGAGCTGAGCAGTTCTTC
>TRBV6-5|-|TRBJ2-2|-
CASSPPGSSVTGELFF
TGTGCCAGCAGCCCCCCCGGGAGTTCCGTCACCGGGGAGCTGTTTTTT
>TRBV20-1|many|TRBJ2-5|-
CSARGPQETQYF
TGCAGTGCTAGGGGGCCACAAGAGACCCAGTACTTC
>TRBV28|-|TRBJ2-7|TRBD1
CASSLTLDRGPLYEQYF
TGTGCCAGCAGTTTAACTCTCGACAGGGGGCCTTTGTACGAGCAGTACTTC
>TRBV20-1|-|TRBJ1-2|TRBD1
CSANFDPDRGPIYGYTF
TGCAGTGCTAATTTCGATCCGGACAGGGGGCCCATCTATGGCTACACCTTC
>TRBV7-2|-|TRBJ2-3|-
CASSLAGLARTDTQYF
TGTGCCAGCAGCTTAGCAGGGCTAGCCCGCACAGATACGCAGTATTTT
>TRBV11-3|few|TRBJ2-3|TRBD1
CASSLSPPGTGGSDTQYF
TGTGCCAGCAGCCTCTCGCCGCCCGGGACAGGGGGCTCAGATACGCAGTATTTT
>TRBV28|-|TRBJ2-1|-
CASSHLTGYNEQFF
TGTGCCAGCAGTCACCTGACGGGTTACAATGAGCAGTTCTTC
>TRBV5-6|few|TRBJ2-2|-
CASSHTANTGELFF
TGTGCCAGCAGCCACACAGCGAACACCGGGGAGCTGTTTTTT
>TRBV2|-|TRBJ2-2|-
CASRPNSGELFF
TGTGCCAGCAGGCCCAATTCCGGGGAGCTGTTTTTT
>TRBV6-5|-|TRBJ1-1|TRBD1
CASSYPHRGRTEAFF
TGTGCCAGCAGTTACCCGCACAGGGGGCGAACTGAAGCTTTCTTT
>TRBV18|-|TRBJ2-7|-
CASSGTSTSYEQYF
TGTGCCAGCTCCGGGACTTCAACCTCCTACGAGCAGTACTTC
>TRBV7-3|few|TRBJ2-3|TRBD1
CASSLTTGDGPQYF
TGTGCCAGCAGCTTAACGACAGGGGACGGTCCGCAGTATTTT
>TRBV12-3/TRBV12-4|few|TRBJ1-1|-
CASSPPTILNTEAFF
TGTGCCAGCAGTCCCCCTACCATCTTGAACACTGAAGCTTTCTTT
>TRBV20-1|-|TRBJ2-7|TRBD2
CSARDRGTSGRSYEQYF
TGCAGTGCTAGAGATCGGGGGACTAGCGGGAGATCCTACGAGCAGTACTTC
>TRBV5-1|-|TRBJ2-6|TRBD1
CASSSGPTGAGANVLTF
TGCGCCAGCAGCTCCGGACCCACAGGGGCTGGGGCCAACGTCCTGACTTTC
>TRBV7-2|few|TRBJ1-1|TRBD1
CASSLDRGIAFF
TGTGCCAGCAGTCTCGACAGGGGCATAGCTTTCTTT
>TRBV7-2|-|TRBJ2-7|TRBD1
CASSLDMDRGRYEQYF
TGTGCCAGCAGCTTAGATATGGACAGGGGGCGGTACGAGCAGTACTTC
>TRBV4-3|few|TRBJ2-1|-
CASSQGWERMGEQFF
TGCGCCAGCAGCCAAGGATGGGAGAGGATGGGTGAGCAGTTCTTC
>TRBV9|-|TRBJ1-2|-
CASSAFTGKKKDGYTF
TGTGCCAGCAGCGCGTTCACGGGGAAGAAAAAGGATGGCTACACCTTC